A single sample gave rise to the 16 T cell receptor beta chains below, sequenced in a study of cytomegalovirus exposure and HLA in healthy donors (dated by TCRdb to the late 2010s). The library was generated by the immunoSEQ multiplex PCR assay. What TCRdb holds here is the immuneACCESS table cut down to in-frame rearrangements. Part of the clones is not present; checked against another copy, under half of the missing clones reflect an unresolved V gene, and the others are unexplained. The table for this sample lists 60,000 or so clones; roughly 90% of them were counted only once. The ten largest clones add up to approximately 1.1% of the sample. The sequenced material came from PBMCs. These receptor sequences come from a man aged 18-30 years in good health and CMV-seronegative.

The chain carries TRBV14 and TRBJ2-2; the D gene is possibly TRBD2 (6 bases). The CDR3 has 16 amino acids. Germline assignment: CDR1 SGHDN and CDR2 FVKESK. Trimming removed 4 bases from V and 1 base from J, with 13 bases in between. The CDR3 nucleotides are TGTGCCAGCAGCCGACATAGCGGAGAGAACACCGGGGAGCTGTTTTTT. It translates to CASSRHSGENTGELFF.

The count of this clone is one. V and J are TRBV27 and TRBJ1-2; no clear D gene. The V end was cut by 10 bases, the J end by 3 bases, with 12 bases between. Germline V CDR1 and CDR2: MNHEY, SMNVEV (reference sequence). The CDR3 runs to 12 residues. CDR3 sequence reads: CATSSGDYGYTF. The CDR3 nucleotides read TGTGCCACCTCAAGCGGGGACTATGGCTACACCTTC.

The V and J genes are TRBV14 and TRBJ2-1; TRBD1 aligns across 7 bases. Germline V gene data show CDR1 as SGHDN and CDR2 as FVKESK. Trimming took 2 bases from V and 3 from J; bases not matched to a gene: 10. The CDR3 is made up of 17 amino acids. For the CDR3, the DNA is TGTGCCAGCAGCCAACGAACAGGGGTCAGGGGCTACAATGAGCAGTTCTTC. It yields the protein CASSQRTGVRGYNEQFF. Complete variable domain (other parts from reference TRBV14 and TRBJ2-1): EAGVTQFPSHSVIEKGQTVTLRCDPISGHDNLYWYRRVMGKEIKFLLHFVKESKQDESGMPNNRFLAERTGGTYSTLKVQPAELEDSGVYFCASSQRTGVRGYNEQFFGPGTRLTVL.

The CDR3, as DNA: TGTGCCAGCAAAAGGGGGGGGCGCCTGAACACTGAAGCTTTCTTT. Protein: CASKRGGRLNTEAFF. The chain recombines TRBV27 with TRBJ1-1, with D possibly matching TRBD1 (6 bases). The CDR3 runs to 15 residues. Trimming stripped 7 bases from V and 0 bases from J, with 15 bases between. The germline CDR1 and CDR2 sequences are MNHEY and SMNVEV (reference sequence).

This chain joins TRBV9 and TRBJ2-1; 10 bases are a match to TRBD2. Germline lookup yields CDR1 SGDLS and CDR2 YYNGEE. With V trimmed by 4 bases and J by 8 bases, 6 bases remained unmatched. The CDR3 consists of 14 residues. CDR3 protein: CASSFASGSHEQFF. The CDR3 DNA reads TGTGCCAGCAGCTTCGCTAGCGGGAGCCATGAGCAGTTCTTC.

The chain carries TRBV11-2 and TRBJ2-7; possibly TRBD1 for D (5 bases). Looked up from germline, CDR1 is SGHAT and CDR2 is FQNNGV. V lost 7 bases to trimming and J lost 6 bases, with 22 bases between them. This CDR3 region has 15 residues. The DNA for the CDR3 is TGTGCCAGCACCCTATCCCAGGGTTTCCGAGTCGAGCAGTACTTC. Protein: CASTLSQGFRVEQYF.

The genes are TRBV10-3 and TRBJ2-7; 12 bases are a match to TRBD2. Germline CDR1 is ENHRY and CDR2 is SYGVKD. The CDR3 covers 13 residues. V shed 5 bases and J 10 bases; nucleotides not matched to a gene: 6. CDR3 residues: CAISRLAGASQYF. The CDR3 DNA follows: TGTGCCATCAGTCGACTAGCGGGGGCTTCCCAGTACTTC.

CDR3 loop: CASSLPPWTGTVHNEQFF. DNA of the CDR3: TGTGCCAGCTCACTACCACCCTGGACAGGGACGGTCCACAATGAGCAGTTCTTC. The V gene is TRBV18, the J gene TRBJ2-1; TRBD1 matches 8 bases. Germline assignment: CDR1 KGHSH and CDR2 LQKENI. Trimming cost V 4 bases and J 5 bases; bases outside gene matches: 16. The CDR3 has 18 residues.

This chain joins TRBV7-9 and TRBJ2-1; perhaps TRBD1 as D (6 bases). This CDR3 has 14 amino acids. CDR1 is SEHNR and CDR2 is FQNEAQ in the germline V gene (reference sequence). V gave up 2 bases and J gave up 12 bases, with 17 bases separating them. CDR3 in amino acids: CASSLWDTPVGQFF. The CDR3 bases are TGTGCCAGCAGCTTATGGGACACCCCGGTAGGGCAGTTCTTC. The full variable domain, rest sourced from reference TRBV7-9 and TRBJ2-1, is DTGVSQNPRHKITKRGQNVTFRCDPISEHNRLYWYRQTLGQGPEFLTYFQNEAQLEKSRLLSDRFSAERPKGSFSTLEIQRTEQGDSAMYLCASSLWDTPVGQFFGPGTRLTVL.

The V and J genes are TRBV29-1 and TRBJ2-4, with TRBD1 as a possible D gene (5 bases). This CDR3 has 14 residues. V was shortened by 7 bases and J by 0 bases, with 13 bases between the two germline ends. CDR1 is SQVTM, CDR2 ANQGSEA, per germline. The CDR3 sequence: CSASDSLAKNIQYF. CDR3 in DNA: TGCAGCGCCTCAGACAGCTTAGCCAAAAACATTCAGTACTTC.

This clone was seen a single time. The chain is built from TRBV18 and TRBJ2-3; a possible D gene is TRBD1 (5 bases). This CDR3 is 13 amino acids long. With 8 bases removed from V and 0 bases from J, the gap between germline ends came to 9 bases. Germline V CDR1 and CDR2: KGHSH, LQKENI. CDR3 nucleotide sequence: TGTGCCAGCGGGGCGTCCAGCACAGATACGCAGTATTTT. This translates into CASGASSTDTQYF.

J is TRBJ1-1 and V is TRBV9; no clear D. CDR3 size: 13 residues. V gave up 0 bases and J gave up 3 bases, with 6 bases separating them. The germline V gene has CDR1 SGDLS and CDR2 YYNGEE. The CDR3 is CASSVESDTEAFF. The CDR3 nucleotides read TGTGCCAGCAGCGTAGAGTCGGACACTGAAGCTTTCTTT.

CDR3 sequence: CASTLTGSGANVLTF. DNA for the CDR3: TGCGCCAGCACCCTAACAGGCTCTGGGGCCAACGTCCTGACTTTC. The genes are TRBV5-1 and TRBJ2-6; D might be TRBD1 (5 bases). Trimming took 6 bases from V and 0 from J, leaving 10 bases between them. The CDR3 spans 15 residues. Per germline, CDR1 SGHRS and CDR2 YFSETQ.

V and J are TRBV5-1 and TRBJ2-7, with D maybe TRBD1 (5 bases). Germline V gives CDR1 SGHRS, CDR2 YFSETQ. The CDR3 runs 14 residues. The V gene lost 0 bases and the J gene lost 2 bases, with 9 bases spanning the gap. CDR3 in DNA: TGCGCCAGCAGCTTGGGGACATACACCTACGAGCAGTACTTC. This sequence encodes CASSLGTYTYEQYF. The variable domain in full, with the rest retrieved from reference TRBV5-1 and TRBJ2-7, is KAGVTQTPRYLIKTRGQQVTLSCSPISGHRSVSWYQQTPGQGLQFLFEYFSETQRNKGNFPGRFSGRQFSNSRSEMNVSTLELGDSALYLCASSLGTYTYEQYFGPGTRLTVT.

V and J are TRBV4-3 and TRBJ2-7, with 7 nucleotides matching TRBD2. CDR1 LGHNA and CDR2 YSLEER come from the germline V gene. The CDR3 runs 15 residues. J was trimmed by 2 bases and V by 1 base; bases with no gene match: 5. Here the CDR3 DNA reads TGCGCCAGCAGCCAAGCGGCTAGCGGAGCCTACGAGCAGTACTTC. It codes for CASSQAASGAYEQYF.

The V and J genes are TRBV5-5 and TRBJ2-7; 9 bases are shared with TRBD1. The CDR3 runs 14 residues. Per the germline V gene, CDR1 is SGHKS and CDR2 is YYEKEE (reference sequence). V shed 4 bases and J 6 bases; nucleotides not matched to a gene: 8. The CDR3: CASSPGTGKSEQYF. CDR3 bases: TGTGCCAGCAGCCCCGGGACAGGGAAGAGCGAGCAGTACTTC.